This TCR beta chain was identified during a study of blood T cell repertoires in COVID-19. The overall study: Sites in the United States, Italy and Spain provided acute and convalescent COVID-19 samples.

The CDR3 length is 13 residues. Trimming took off 2 bases at V and 1 base at J, with 5 bases between the two ends. Per the germline V gene, CDR1 is MNHEY and CDR2 is SMNVEV (reference sequence). In the original processing: Scientists estimated how many nucleated cells there were by amplifying reference gene primers. Sequenced by immunoSEQ multiplex PCR; TCRdb stores in-frame clones only, minus some. V, J and clone size were drawn from that table, and D and trimming were deduced from the DNA. This sample has 200,000 to 250,000 clones, with nearly 90% found just once. The rearrangement uses TRBV27 and TRBJ1-1; D gene ambiguous. Sequences were obtained from peripheral blood. The clonotype originates from a woman under 30 who had recovered from COVID-19. This chain's CDR3 is CASSLIGNTEAFF. CDR3 nucleotide sequence: TGTGCCAGCAGTTTAATCGGGAACACTGAAGCTTTCTTT.